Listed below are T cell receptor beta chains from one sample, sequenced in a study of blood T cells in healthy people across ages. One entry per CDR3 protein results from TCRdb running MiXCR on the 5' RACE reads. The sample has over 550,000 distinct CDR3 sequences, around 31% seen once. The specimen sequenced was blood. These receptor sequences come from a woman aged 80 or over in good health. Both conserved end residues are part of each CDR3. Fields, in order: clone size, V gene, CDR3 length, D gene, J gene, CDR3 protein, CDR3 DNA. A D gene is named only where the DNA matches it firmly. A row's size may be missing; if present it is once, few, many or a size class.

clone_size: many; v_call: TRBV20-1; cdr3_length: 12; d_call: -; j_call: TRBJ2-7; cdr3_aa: CSATAEWGEQYF; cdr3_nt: TGCAGTGCTACAGCTGAGTGGGGCGAGCAGTACTTC
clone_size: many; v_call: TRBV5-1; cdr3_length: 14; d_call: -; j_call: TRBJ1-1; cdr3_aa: CASSRGLSDTEAFF; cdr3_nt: TGCGCCAGCAGCCGCGGACTAAGCGACACTGAAGCTTTCTTT
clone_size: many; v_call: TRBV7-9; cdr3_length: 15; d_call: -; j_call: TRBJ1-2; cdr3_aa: CASSLRVDSNYGYTF; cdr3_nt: TGTGCCAGCAGCCTACGCGTCGACAGTAACTATGGCTACACCTTC
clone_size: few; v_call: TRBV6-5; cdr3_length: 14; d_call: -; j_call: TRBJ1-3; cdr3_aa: CASSYGFPGDTIYF; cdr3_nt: TGTGCCAGCAGTTACGGGTTCCCCGGAGACACCATATATTTT
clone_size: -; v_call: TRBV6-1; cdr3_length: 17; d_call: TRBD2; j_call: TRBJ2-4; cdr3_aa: CASRLGTSGGDQNIQYF; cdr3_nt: TGTGCCAGCAGATTGGGAACTAGCGGGGGCGATCAAAACATTCAGTACTTC
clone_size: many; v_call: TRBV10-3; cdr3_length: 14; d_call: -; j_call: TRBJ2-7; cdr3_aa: CAIRPTGAGYEQYF; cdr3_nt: TGTGCCATCAGACCCACGGGGGCGGGTTACGAGCAGTACTTC
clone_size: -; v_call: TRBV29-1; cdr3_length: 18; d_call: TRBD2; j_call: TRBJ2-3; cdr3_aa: CSVKGTSGGRSSTDTQYF; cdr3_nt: TGCAGCGTGAAAGGGACTAGCGGGGGGCGATCTAGCACAGATACGCAGTATTTT
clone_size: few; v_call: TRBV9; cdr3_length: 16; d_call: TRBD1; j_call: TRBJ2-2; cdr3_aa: CASSGGTGVLTGELFF; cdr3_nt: TGTGCCAGCAGCGGGGGGACAGGGGTCCTCACCGGGGAGCTGTTTTTT
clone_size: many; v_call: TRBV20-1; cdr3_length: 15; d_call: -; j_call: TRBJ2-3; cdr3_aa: CSAPARDSLIYTQYF; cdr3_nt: TGCAGTGCTCCGGCGCGGGACAGCCTGATCTATACGCAGTATTTT
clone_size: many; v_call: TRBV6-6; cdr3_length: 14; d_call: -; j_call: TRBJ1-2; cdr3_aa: CASSYSATLDGYTF; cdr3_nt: TGTGCCAGCAGTTACTCGGCTACTTTGGATGGCTACACCTTC
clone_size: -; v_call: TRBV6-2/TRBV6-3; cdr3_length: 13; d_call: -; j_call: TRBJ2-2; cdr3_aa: CASTPLAFGELFF; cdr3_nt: TGTGCCAGCACCCCCTTAGCATTCGGGGAGCTGTTTTTT
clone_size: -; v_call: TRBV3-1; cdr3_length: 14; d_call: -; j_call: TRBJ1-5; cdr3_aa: CASSRRGGNQPQHF; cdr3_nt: TGTGCCAGCAGCCGGCGGGGGGGCAATCAGCCCCAGCATTTT
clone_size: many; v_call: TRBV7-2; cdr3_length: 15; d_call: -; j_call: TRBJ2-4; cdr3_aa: CASSSGGGQQNIQYF; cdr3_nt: TGTGCCAGCAGTAGTGGGGGGGGCCAGCAAAACATTCAGTACTTC
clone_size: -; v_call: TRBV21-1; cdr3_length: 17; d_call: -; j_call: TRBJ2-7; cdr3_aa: CASRLTTGRSVRLEQYF; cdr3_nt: TGTGCCAGCAGGCTTACGACCGGACGGTCGGTCCGCCTCGAGCAGTACTTC
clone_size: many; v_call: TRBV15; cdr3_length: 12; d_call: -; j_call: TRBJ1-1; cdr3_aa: CATSIPYGEAFF; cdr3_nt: TGTGCCACCAGCATTCCCTACGGTGAAGCTTTCTTT
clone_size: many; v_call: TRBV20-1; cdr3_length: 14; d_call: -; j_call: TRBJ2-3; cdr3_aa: CSARPSVGTDTQYF; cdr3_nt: TGCAGTGCTAGGCCTTCGGTGGGAACAGATACGCAGTATTTT
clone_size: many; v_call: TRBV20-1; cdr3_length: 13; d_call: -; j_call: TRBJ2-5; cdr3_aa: CSARDLGAYRQYF; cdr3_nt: TGCAGTGCTAGAGATCTAGGGGCCTATCGGCAGTACTTC
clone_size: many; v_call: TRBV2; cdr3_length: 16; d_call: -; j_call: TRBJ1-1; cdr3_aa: CASRALRRGAGTEAFF; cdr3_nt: TGTGCCAGCAGAGCTTTGCGTCGGGGGGCTGGCACTGAAGCTTTCTTT
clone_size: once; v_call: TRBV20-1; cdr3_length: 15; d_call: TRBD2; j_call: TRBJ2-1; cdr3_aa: CSARVGGRANNEQFF; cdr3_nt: TGCAGTGCTAGAGTCGGCGGGAGGGCTAACAATGAGCAGTTCTTC
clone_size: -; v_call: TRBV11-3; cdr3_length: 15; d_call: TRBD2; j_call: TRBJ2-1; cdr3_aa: CASSLDSGGKREQFF; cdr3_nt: TGTGCCAGCAGCTTAGATTCGGGGGGGAAAAGGGAGCAGTTCTTC
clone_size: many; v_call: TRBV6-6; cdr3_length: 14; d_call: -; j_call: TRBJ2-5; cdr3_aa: CASSYYQGGETQYF; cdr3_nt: TGTGCCAGCAGTTACTACCAGGGGGGAGAGACCCAGTACTTC